The 23 T cell receptor beta chains below were found in one sample sequenced in a study of tumor-infiltrating lymphocytes in glioblastoma multiforme. Multiple V-beta primers and a C-beta primer amplified TCRB from RNA. TCRdb passed the multiplex PCR reads through MiXCR, listing each CDR3 protein once. The table has 25,000 to 40,000 distinct CDR3 sequences, approximately 60% seen once; the top ten hold 33%. Sequenced: brain tumor tissue. The receptors here all came from a male donor with glioblastoma.

Worth noting for this clonotype: The junction and the germline gene differ at one end; a read error may be behind it. V gene TRBV20-1 combines with J gene TRBJ2-4, with 9 bases matching TRBD1. Germline values: CDR1 DFQATT, CDR2 SNEGSKA (reference sequence). CDR3 length: 12 residues. The CDR3 is CSARAGQGPLSF. The CDR3 coding sequence is TGCAGTGCTAGAGCAGGACAGGGGCCCCTCAGCTTC.

This clonotype has ten or more counts. V is TRBV4-1 and J is TRBJ1-5, with TRBD1 identical over 8 bases. This CDR3 is 14 amino acids long. The V gene's germline CDR1 is MGHRA and CDR2 YSYEKL. Trimming at V came to 3 bases and at J to 7 bases, leaving 5 bases not matched to a gene. The CDR3 DNA reads TGCGCCAGCAGCCAGAGGACAGGGAACCAGCCCCAGCATTTT. Amino acids: CASSQRTGNQPQHF.

Note on this clonotype: A single base separates this from a much larger clone, so it may be a read error. The CDR3 coding sequence is TGTGCCAGCAGCCCCCCCTGGACAGGCTACTATGGCTACACCTTC. Translation gives CASSPPWTGYYGYTF. This rearrangement joins TRBV7-9 to TRBJ1-2; 7 nucleotides match TRBD1. The CDR3 is made up of 15 amino acids. Germline CDR1 and CDR2: SEHNR and FQNEAQ (reference sequence). V shed 5 bases and J 3 bases; nucleotides not matched to a gene: 9.

With respect to this clonotype: An end of the junction differs from the germline gene, which may be a read error. V is TRBV4-2 and J is TRBJ2-1; D possibly corresponds to TRBD2 (7 bases). The CDR3 contains 16 residues. Germline lookup yields CDR1 LGHNA and CDR2 YNFKEQ. CDR3 residues: CASSQDRGGSYKEQFF. Written as DNA, the CDR3 is TGTGCCAGCAGTCAAGATCGCGGGGGCTCCTACAAAGAGCAGTTCTTC.

Turning to this clonotype: A much more abundant neighbour one base away suggests this may be a read error. The CDR3 does not end in the conserved phenylalanine or tryptophan, so this is likely a read error. V gene TRBV5-1 combines with J gene TRBJ1-2; 12 bases are shared with TRBD1. V was clipped by 4 bases and J by 6 bases; unmatched bases: 7. CDR1 and CDR2 (germline): SGHRS, YFSETQ. The CDR3 loop spans 15 amino acids. CDR3 amino acids: CASSAGQGARNGYTL. CDR3 DNA: TGCGCCAGCAGCGCGGGACAGGGGGCTAGAAATGGCTACACCCTC.

Comments on this clonotype: The germline gene is not matched at one end of the junction; a read error may be the cause. This chain joins TRBV20-1 and TRBJ2-3; D gene ambiguous. Looked up from germline, CDR1 is DFQATT and CDR2 is SNEGSKA (reference sequence). The CDR3 runs 11 residues. CDR3 residues: CSTHRTDTQCF. DNA of the CDR3: TGCAGTACTCACCGCACAGATACGCAGTGTTTT.

The V call is TRBV2, the J call TRBJ2-1; 12 nucleotides match TRBD2. The CDR3 length is 20 residues. Looked up from germline, CDR1 is SNHLY and CDR2 is FYNNEI. With 5 bases clipped from V and 0 bases from J, the junction kept 14 bases outside the gene matches. CDR3 nucleotide sequence: TGTGCCAGCAGTAGGGGCGGACTAGCGGGAACTATCGGCTCCTACAATGAGCAGTTCTTC. This encodes CASSRGGLAGTIGSYNEQFF.

The chain has TRBV4-1 and TRBJ1-1; weak D call: TRBD1 (6 bases). The V gene lost 4 bases and the J gene lost 14 bases, with 20 bases spanning the gap. The CDR3 loop spans 13 amino acids. Germline V gives CDR1 MGHRA, CDR2 YSYEKL. The CDR3 sequence is CASSPRDNTESFF. In DNA, the CDR3 is TGCGCCAGCAGCCCCCGGGACAACACTGAATCATTCTTT.

The gene calls are TRBV5-1 and TRBJ2-7, with D tentatively TRBD1 (5 bases). There are 14 residues in the CDR3. V was shortened by 5 bases and J by 5 bases, with 17 bases between the two germline ends. From germline, CDR1 is SGHRS and CDR2 YFSETQ. The CDR3 here is CASRNVAGSHEQYF. The CDR3 DNA follows: TGCGCCAGCAGAAACGTGGCAGGGTCCCACGAGCAGTACTTC.

This clonotype was observed a handful of times. This chain connects TRBV28 to TRBJ2-7; TRBD1 matches 7 bases. The CDR3 extends over 14 amino acids. Per the germline V gene, CDR1 is MDHEN and CDR2 is SYDVKM. V trimming: 7 bases; J trimming: 3 bases; junction bases outside the gene matches: 9. CDR3 sequence: CASNQGDSRYEQYF. CDR3 nucleotides: TGTGCCAGCAATCAGGGGGACAGTCGCTACGAGCAGTACTTC. Using reference TRBV28 and TRBJ2-7 for the parts outside the CDR3, the full variable domain is DVKVTQSSRYLVKRTGEKVFLECVQDMDHENMFWYRQDPGLGLRLIYFSYDVKMKEKGDIPEGYSVSREKKERFSLILESASTNQTSMYLCASNQGDSRYEQYFGPGTRLTVT.

On this clonotype itself: Germline and junction disagree at one end, which may indicate a read error. The chain joins TRBV11-2 to TRBJ2-6; D tentatively fits TRBD1 or TRBD2 (5 bases each). Germline V gene lookup returns CDR1 SGHAT and CDR2 FQNNGV. There are 15 residues in the CDR3. The CDR3 DNA is TGTACCAGCAGCTTATTTCTAACCGGGGCCAACGTCCTGTCTTTC. Translated: CTSSLFLTGANVLSF.

The chain recombines TRBV11-2 with TRBJ2-1, with 10 bases that match TRBD2. Germline loops: CDR1 SGHAT, CDR2 FQNNGV. Unmatched junction bases numbered 5, after V lost 1 base and J lost 5 bases. The CDR3 loop spans 16 amino acids. CDR3 in amino acids: CASSLASGRNNNEQFF. The CDR3 coding sequence is TGTGCCAGCAGCTTAGCTAGCGGGAGAAACAACAATGAGCAGTTCTTC. The full variable domain, rest sourced from reference TRBV11-2 and TRBJ2-1, is EAGVAQSPRYKIIEKRQSVAFWCNPISGHATLYWYQQILGQGPKLLIQFQNNGVVDDSQLPKDRFSAERLKGVDSTLKIQPAKLEDSAVYLCASSLASGRNNNEQFFGPGTRLTVL.

To note about this clonotype: A much larger clone lies a single base off, so this may be a read error. The rearrangement links TRBV30 to TRBJ2-1; D is uncertain. V shed 0 bases and J shed 9 bases, with 12 bases lying between them. This CDR3 has 13 residues. Germline V gene lookup returns CDR1 GTSNPN and CDR2 SVGIG (reference sequence). The CDR3 sequence is CAWSVVPVVEQFF. Written as DNA, the CDR3 is TGTGCCTGGAGTGTGGTCCCAGTAGTTGAGCAGTTCTTC.

On this clonotype itself: One end of the junction is discordant with germline, which a read error may explain. This rearrangement joins TRBV20-1 to TRBJ1-1; 7 nucleotides align to TRBD1. The CDR3 covers 14 residues. The germline V gene encodes CDR1 DFQATT and CDR2 SNEGSKA (reference sequence). The CDR3 DNA reads TGCAATGCTAGAAACCCACAGGGGAGACCTGAAGCTTTCTTT. It translates to CNARNPQGRPEAFF.

Of note for this clonotype: The CDR3 end shows no conserved phenylalanine or tryptophan, and so a read error is likely. The rearrangement joins TRBV20-1 to TRBJ2-5; TRBD2 matches at 7 bases. This CDR3 has 15 amino acids. Germline V gives CDR1 DFQATT, CDR2 SNEGSKA (reference sequence). Here the CDR3 DNA reads TGCAGTGATAGAGATTTGGGACTAACGGAAGAGACCCAGTACTCC. It yields the protein CSDRDLGLTEETQYS.

The V call is TRBV7-2, the J call TRBJ2-4; D ambiguous. Germline-derived CDR1 and CDR2 are SGHTA and FQGNSA. Trimming removed 5 bases at V and 7 bases at J, with 9 bases between. The length of the CDR3 is 12 residues. CDR3 DNA: TGTGCCAGCAGCCTGGCTCGGAACATTCAGTACTTC. Encoded protein: CASSLARNIQYF.

As regards this clonotype: This CDR3 is missing its conserved last phenylalanine or tryptophan, likely due to a read error. The genes are TRBV2 and TRBJ2-7; D might be TRBD2 (5 bases). The germline V gene has CDR1 SNHLY and CDR2 FYNNEI. The CDR3 is 11 residues long. CDR3 in DNA: TGTGTCAGCGGCGTAGGCTACGAGCAGTACCTC. It encodes CVSGVGYEQYL.

V is TRBV11-2 and J is TRBJ1-1; D gene unclear. The V gene's germline CDR1 is SGHAT and CDR2 FQNNGV. This CDR3 spans 14 amino acids. V lost 4 bases and J lost 1, with 10 bases in between. DNA of the CDR3: TGTGCCAGCAGCTACCCCTGGGGGAACACTGAAGCTTTCTTT. Its translation is CASSYPWGNTEAFF.

The chain links TRBV29-1 to TRBJ2-3; no firm D call. Trimming removed 0 bases from V and 2 bases from J, with 12 bases in between. The CDR3 is 15 residues long. Germline CDR1 and CDR2: SQVTM and ANQGSEA. CDR3 amino acids: CSVEDLWVNTDTQYF. DNA for the CDR3: TGCAGCGTTGAAGATCTTTGGGTGAACACAGATACGCAGTATTTT.

CDR3 DNA sequence: TGTGCCAGCAGTGTCCAGACCTCCAGGACAGATACGCAGCATTTT. Amino acids: CASSVQTSRTDTQHF. V is TRBV6-5 and J is TRBJ2-3, with D perhaps matching TRBD1 (6 bases). The DNA matches TRBJ1-5 better at its end, which makes the J call doubtful. Germline assignment: CDR1 MNHEY and CDR2 SVGAGI. This CDR3 comprises 15 residues.

This clonotype counts as medium-sized. The CDR3 loop reads CSARRDRLLDTQYF. In DNA, the CDR3 is TGCAGTGCTCGTAGGGACCGACTCTTGGATACGCAGTATTTT. The V gene is TRBV20-1, the J gene TRBJ2-3, with D perhaps being TRBD1 or TRBD2 (5 bases each). Germline CDR1 reads DFQATT; CDR2 reads SNEGSKA (reference sequence). This CDR3 has 14 residues. Trimming removed 5 bases at V and 6 bases at J, with 18 bases between.

A remark on this clonotype: At one end, the junction sequence differs from germline, possibly due to a read error. The V and J genes are TRBV29-1 and TRBJ2-7; a possible D gene is TRBD2 (5 bases). The CDR3 runs 11 residues. Looked up from germline, CDR1 is SQVTM and CDR2 is ANQGSEA. DNA for the CDR3: TGCGGCGTTGAAGACTATTACGAGCAGTACTTC. Protein sequence: CGVEDYYEQYF.

As to this clonotype: Here the CDR3 omits its conserved ending phenylalanine or tryptophan, so a read error is the likely source. J is TRBJ2-7 and V is TRBV20-1; a possible D gene is TRBD1 (6 bases). V dropped 8 bases and J dropped 2 bases, with 10 bases sitting between them. The CDR3 has 11 amino acids. Germline V lookup: CDR1 DFQATT, CDR2 SNEGSKA (reference sequence). The CDR3 protein is CSTRDTYEQYY. The CDR3 DNA follows: TGCAGTACGAGGGACACCTACGAGCAGTACTAC.